This TCR beta chain was sequenced for a study of blood T cell repertoires in COVID-19. Study at large: In each case, the material was cDNA or gDNA derived from T cells, B-cell-depleted T cells, or PBMCs.

V shed 1 base and J shed 3 bases, with 7 bases lying between them. The germline gives CDR1 SGHNT, CDR2 YENEEA. This CDR3 spans 13 amino acids. Authors' analysis steps: It was from reference gene primer amplification that nucleated cell counts were estimated. The repertoire was sequenced with immunoSEQ multiplex PCR; TCRdb's copy has only in-frame clones and lacks some. V and J calls and clone size come straight from that table; D and trimming were deduced from the DNA. The sample consists of 300,000 to 400,000 clones, 70% to 90% of them appearing once. This clone was found once. The sequenced sample consisted of peripheral blood. The sequence derives from a human donor in a cohort sampled during active COVID-19. The chain couples TRBV11-3 to TRBJ2-7, with D maybe TRBD2 (5 bases). CDR3 amino acids: CASSLGGIYEQYF. For the CDR3, the DNA is TGTGCCAGCAGCTTAGGAGGGATCTACGAGCAGTACTTC.